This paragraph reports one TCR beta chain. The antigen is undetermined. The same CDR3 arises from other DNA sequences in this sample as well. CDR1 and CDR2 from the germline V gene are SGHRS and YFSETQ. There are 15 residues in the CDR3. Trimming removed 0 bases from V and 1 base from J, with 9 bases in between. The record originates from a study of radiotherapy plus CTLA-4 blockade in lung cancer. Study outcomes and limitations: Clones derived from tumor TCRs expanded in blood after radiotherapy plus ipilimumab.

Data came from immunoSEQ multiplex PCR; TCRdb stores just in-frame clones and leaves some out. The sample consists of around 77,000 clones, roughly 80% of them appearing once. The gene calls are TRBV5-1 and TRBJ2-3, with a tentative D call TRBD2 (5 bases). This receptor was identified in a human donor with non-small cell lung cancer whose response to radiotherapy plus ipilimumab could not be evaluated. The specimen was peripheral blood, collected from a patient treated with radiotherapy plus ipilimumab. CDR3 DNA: TGCGCCAGCAGCTTGGAACTAGTGGGCACAGATACGCAGTATTTT. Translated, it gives CASSLELVGTDTQYF.